This TCR beta chain originates from a study of cytomegalovirus exposure and HLA in healthy donors. Whole-study results and caveats: According to the study, roughly 180 TCR beta chains were cytomegalovirus-associated. As a later analysis showed, several of the most significant clusters appeared to be linked to common viral pathogens.

Points on this clone: The antigen is unknown.

A multiplex PCR was run with 60 Vbeta primers and 13 Jbeta primers. TCRdb keeps only in-frame clones here, not all; method: immunoSEQ multiplex PCR. Found here are fewer than 130,000 clones, 75% to 80% of them singletons; the top ten hold around 1.3%. Germline V gives CDR1 SEHNR, CDR2 FQNEAQ (reference sequence). V was pared by 3 bases and J by 4 bases, with 11 bases between. The CDR3 totals 14 residues. The rearrangement uses TRBV7-9 and TRBJ2-3; D perhaps matches TRBD2 (6 bases). The origin of this receptor is a woman aged 30 to 39 in good health and CMV-seronegative. The specimen was PBMCs. The CDR3 sequence: CASSFTRGPDTQYF. Written as DNA, the CDR3 is TGTGCCAGCAGCTTTACGCGGGGACCAGATACGCAGTATTTT.